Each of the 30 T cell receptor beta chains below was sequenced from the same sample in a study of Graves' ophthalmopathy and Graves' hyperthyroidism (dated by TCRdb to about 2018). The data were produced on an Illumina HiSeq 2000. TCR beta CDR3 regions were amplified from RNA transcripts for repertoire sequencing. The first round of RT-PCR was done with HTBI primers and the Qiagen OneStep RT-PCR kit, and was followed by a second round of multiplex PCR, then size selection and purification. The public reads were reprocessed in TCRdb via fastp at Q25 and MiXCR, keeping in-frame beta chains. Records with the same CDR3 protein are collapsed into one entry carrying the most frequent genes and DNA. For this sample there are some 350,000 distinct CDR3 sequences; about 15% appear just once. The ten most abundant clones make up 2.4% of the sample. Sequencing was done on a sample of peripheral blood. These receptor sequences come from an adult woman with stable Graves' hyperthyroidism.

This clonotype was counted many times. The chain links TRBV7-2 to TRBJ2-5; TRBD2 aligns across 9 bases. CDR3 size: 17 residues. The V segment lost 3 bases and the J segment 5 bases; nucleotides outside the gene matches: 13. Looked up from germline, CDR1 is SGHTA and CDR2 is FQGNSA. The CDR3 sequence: CASSLLREGESVETQYF. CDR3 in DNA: TGTGCCAGCAGCTTGTTGCGGGAGGGCGAATCCGTGGAGACCCAGTACTTC. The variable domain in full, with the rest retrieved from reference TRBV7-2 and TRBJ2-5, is GAGVSQSPSNKVTEKGKDVELRCDPISGHTALYWYRQSLGQGLEFLIYFQGNSAPDKSGLPSDRFSAERTGGSVSTLTIQRTQQEDSAVYLCASSLLREGESVETQYFGPGTRLLVL.

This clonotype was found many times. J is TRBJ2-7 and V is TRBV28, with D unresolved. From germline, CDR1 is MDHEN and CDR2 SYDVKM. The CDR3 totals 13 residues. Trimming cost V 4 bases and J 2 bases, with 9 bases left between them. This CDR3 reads CASSSPTTYEQYF. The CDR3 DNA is TGTGCCAGCAGTTCCCCAACCACCTACGAGCAGTACTTC.

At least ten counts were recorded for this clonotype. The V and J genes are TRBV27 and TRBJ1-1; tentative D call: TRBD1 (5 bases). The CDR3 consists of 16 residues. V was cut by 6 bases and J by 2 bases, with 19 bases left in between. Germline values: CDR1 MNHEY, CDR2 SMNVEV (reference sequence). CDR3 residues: CASSSHPPQVNTEAFF. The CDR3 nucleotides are TGTGCCAGCAGCTCACACCCTCCACAGGTCAACACTGAAGCTTTCTTT.

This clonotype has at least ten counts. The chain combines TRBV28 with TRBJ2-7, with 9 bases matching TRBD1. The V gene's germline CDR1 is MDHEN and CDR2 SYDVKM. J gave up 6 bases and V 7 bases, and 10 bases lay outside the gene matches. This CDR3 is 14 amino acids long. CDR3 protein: CASNYRDRVFEQYF. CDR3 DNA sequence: TGTGCCAGCAACTACCGGGACAGGGTGTTCGAGCAGTACTTC.

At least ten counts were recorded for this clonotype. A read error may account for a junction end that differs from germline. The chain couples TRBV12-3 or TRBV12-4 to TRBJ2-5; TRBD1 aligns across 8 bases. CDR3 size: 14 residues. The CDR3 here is CASSPGQEQGTQYF. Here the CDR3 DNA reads TGTGCCAGCAGTCCGGGACAGGAGCAAGGGACCCAGTACTTC.

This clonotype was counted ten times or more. CDR3 protein: CASSMGATNEKLFF. The CDR3 DNA is TGTGCCAGCAGCATGGGAGCGACTAATGAAAAACTGTTTTTT. The rearrangement links TRBV6-1 to TRBJ1-4; D is uncertain. The V gene lost 6 bases and the J gene lost 2 bases, with 10 bases spanning the gap. CDR3 size: 14 residues. Germline V gives CDR1 MNHNS, CDR2 SASEGT.

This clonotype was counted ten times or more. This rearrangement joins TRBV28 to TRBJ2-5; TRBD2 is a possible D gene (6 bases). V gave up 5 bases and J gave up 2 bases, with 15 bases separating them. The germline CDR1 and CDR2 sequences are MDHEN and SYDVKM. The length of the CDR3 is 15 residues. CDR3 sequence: CASSPGLGGQETQYF. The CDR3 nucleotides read TGTGCCAGCAGTCCGGGACTGGGAGGTCAAGAGACCCAGTACTTC.

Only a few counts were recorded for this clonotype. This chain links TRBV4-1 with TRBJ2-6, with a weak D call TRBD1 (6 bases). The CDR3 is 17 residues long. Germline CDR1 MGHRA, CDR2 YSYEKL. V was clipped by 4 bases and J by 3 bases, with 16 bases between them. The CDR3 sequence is CASSLLSHRVGANVLTF. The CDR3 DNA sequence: TGCGCCAGCAGCCTCCTATCGCACAGGGTTGGGGCCAACGTCCTGACTTTC.

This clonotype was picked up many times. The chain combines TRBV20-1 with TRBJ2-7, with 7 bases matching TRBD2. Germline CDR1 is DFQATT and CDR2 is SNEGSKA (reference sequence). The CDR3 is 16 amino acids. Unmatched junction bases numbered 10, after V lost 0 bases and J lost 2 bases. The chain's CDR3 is CSARDSGTTLTYEQYF. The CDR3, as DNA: TGCAGTGCTAGAGACTCCGGGACTACCTTAACCTACGAGCAGTACTTC.

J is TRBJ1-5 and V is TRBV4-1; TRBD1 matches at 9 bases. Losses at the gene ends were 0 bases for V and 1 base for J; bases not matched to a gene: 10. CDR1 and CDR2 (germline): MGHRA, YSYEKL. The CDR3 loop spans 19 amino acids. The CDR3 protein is CASSQDPTGQGESNQPQHF. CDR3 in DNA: TGCGCCAGCAGCCAAGATCCGACGGGACAGGGAGAAAGCAATCAGCCCCAGCATTTT.

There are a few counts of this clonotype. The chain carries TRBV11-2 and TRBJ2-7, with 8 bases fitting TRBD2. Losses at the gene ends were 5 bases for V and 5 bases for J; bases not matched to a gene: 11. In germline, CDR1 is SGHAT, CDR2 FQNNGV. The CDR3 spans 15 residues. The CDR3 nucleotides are TGTGCCAGCAGCCCAGAGGTCAGCGGGAGTGACGAGCAGTACTTC. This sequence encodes CASSPEVSGSDEQYF.

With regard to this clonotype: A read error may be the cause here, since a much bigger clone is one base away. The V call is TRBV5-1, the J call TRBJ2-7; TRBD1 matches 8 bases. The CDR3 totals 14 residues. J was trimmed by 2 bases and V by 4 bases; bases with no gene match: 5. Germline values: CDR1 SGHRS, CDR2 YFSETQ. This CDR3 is CASSSRDRTYEQYF. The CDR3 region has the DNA TGCGCCAGCAGCAGCCGGGACAGGACCTACGAGCAGTACTTC.

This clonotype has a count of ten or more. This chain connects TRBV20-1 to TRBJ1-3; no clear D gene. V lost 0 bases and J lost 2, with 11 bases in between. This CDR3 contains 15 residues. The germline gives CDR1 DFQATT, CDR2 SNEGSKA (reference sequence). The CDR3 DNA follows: TGCAGTGCTAGAGACAGGCCCGGGGCTGGAAACACCATATATTTT. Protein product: CSARDRPGAGNTIYF.

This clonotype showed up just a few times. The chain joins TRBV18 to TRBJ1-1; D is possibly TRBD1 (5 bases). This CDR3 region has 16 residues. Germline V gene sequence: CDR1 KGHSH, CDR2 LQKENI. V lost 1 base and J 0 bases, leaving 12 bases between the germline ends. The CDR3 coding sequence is TGTGCCAGCTCACCACTGAGGGGACTTCTGAACACTGAAGCTTTCTTT. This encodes CASSPLRGLLNTEAFF.

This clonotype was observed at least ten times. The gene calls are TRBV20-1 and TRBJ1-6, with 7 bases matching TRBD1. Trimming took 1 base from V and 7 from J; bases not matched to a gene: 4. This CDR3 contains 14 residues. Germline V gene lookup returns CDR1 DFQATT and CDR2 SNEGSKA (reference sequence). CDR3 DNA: TGCAGTGCTAGAGGGGGCAGGGGGAATTCACCCCTCCACTTT. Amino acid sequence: CSARGGRGNSPLHF.

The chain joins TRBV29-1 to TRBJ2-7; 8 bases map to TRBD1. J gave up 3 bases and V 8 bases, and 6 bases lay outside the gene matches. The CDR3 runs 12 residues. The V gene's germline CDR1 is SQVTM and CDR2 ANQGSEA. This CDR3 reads CSSDREDYEQYF. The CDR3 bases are TGCAGCTCGGACAGGGAGGACTACGAGCAGTACTTC.

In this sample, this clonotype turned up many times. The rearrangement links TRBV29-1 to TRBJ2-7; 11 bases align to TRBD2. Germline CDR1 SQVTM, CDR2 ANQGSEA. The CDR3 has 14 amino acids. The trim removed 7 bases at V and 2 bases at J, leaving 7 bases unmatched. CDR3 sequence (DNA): TGCAGCGCCGAGACTAGCGGGGAAACCTACGAGCAGTACTTC. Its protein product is CSAETSGETYEQYF.

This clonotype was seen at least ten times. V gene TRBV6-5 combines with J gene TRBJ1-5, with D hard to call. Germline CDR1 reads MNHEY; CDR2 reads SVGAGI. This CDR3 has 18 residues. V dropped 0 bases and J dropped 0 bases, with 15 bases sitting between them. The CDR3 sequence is CASSYSVSARDSNQPQHF. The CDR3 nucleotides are TGTGCCAGCAGTTACTCAGTTTCGGCAAGGGATAGCAATCAGCCCCAGCATTTT.

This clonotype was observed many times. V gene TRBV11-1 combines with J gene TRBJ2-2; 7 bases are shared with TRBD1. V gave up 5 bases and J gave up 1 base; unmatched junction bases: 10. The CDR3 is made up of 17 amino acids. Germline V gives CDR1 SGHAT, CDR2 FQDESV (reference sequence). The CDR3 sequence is CASSPPWTGRNTGELFF. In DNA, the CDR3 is TGTGCCAGCAGCCCGCCCTGGACAGGTCGGAACACCGGGGAGCTGTTTTTT.

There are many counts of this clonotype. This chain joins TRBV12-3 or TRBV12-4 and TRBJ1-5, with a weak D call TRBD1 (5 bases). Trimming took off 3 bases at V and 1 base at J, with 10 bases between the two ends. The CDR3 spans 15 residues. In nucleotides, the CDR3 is TGTGCCAGCAGTTTCGGAGGGGCGAGCAATCAGCCCCAGCATTTT. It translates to CASSFGGASNQPQHF.

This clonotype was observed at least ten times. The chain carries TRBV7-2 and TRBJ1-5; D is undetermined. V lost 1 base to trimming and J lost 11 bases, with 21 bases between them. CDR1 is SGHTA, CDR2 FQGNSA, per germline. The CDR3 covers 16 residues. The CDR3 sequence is CASSLDWPDADQAQHF. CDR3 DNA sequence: TGTGCCAGCAGCTTAGATTGGCCTGACGCAGATCAAGCCCAGCATTTT.

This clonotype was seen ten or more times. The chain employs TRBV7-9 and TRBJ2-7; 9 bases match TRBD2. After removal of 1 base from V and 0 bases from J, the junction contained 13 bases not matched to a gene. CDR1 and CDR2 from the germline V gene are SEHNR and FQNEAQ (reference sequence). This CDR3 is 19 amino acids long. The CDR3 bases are TGTGCCAGCAGCTTAGGCCCGGGACGGTTTAGCGGGAGCTCCTACGAGCAGTACTTC. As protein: CASSLGPGRFSGSSYEQYF.

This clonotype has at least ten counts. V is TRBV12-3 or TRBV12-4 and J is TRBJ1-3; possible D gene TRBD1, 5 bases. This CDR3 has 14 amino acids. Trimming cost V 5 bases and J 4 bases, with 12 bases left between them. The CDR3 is CASSRNRIGNTIYF. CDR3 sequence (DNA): TGTGCCAGCAGTCGAAACAGGATAGGAAACACCATATATTTT.

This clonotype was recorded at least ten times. CDR3 loop: CASSQSRDQPQHF. In nucleotides, the CDR3 is TGTGCCAGCAGTCAATCTCGGGATCAGCCCCAGCATTTT. This chain connects TRBV12-3 or TRBV12-4 to TRBJ1-5; unclear D gene. Trimming stripped 5 bases from V and 5 bases from J, with 10 bases between. The CDR3 length is 13 residues.

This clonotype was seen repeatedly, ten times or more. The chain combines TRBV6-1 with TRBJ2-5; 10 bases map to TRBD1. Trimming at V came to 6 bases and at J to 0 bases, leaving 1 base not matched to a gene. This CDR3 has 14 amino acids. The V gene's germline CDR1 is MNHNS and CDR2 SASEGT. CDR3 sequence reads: CASRGQGYQETQYF. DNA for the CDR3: TGTGCCAGCAGGGGACAGGGGTACCAAGAGACCCAGTACTTC.

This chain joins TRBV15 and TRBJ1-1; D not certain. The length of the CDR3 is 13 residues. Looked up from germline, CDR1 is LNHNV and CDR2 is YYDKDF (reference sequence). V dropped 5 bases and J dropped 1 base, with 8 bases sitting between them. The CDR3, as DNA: TGTGCCACCAGCTCAACAGCGAACACTGAAGCTTTCTTT. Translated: CATSSTANTEAFF.

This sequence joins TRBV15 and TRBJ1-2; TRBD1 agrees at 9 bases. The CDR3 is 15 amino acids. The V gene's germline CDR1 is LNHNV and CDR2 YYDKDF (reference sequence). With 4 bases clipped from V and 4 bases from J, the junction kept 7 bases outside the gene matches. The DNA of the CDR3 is TGTGCCACCAGCACCCGGGACAGGGCTGGCTATGGCTACACCTTC. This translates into CATSTRDRAGYGYTF.

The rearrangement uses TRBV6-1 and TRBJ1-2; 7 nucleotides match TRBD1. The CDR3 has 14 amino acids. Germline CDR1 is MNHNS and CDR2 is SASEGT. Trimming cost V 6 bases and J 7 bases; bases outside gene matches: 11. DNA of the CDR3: TGTGCCAGCAGCCTCGAAGGGGGACAGTCTGGCTACACCTTC. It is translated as CASSLEGGQSGYTF.

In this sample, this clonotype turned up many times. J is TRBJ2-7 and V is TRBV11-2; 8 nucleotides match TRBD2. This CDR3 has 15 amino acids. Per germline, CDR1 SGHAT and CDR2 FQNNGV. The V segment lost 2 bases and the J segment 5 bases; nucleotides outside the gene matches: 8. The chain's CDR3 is CASSLWSGRPNEQYF. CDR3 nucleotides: TGTGCCAGCAGCTTATGGAGCGGGAGACCCAACGAGCAGTACTTC.

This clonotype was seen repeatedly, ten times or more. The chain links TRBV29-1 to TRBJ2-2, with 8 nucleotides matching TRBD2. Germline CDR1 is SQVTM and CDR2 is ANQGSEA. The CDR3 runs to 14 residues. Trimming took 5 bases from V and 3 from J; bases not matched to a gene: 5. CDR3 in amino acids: CSVLAGLHTGELFF. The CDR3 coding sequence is TGCAGCGTTTTAGCGGGACTACACACCGGGGAGCTGTTTTTT.